This TCR beta chain was captured in a study of blood T cell repertoires in COVID-19. Across the whole study: Samples representing acute and convalescent COVID-19 were sourced from the United States, Italy and Spain. T cells, B-cell-depleted T cells, or PBMCs provided the cDNA or gDNA that served as material.

V dropped 0 bases and J dropped 4 bases, with 9 bases sitting between them. From germline, CDR1 is MNHNS and CDR2 SASEGT. There are 14 residues in the CDR3. The authors' processing: By means of reference gene primer amplification, nucleated cell counts were estimated. Clones were read by immunoSEQ multiplex PCR, and TCRdb kept only the in-frame ones, dropping some. The DNA gave D and trimming, while V, J and clone size come from that table. The table includes over 80,000 clones, roughly nine tenths detected once. This chain connects TRBV6-1 to TRBJ2-5, with TRBD2 as a possible D gene (5 bases). The sequenced sample consisted of peripheral blood. The receptor was derived from a human donor with active COVID-19. The donor label of this sample is uncertain. CDR3 protein: CASSEARRRETQYF. CDR3 bases: TGTGCCAGCAGTGAAGCGCGGAGGCGAGAGACCCAGTACTTC.